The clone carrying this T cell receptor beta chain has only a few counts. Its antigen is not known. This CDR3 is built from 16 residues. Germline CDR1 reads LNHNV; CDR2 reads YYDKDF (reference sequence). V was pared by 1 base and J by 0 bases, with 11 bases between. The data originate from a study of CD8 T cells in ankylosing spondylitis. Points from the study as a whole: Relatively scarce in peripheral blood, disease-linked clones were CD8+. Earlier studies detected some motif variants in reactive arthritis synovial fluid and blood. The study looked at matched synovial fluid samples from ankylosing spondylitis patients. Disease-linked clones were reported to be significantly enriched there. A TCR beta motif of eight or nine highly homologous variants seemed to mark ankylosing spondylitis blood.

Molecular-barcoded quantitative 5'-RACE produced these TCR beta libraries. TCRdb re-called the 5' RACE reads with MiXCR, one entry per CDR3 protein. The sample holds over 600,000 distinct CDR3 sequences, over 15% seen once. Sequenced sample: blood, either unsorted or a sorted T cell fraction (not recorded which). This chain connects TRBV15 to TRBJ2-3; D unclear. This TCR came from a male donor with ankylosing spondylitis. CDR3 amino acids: CATSRGQSSSTDTQYF. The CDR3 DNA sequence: TGTGCCACCAGCAGAGGCCAGAGTTCCAGCACAGATACGCAGTATTTT.